This entry is about one T cell receptor beta chain. These data are taken from a study of OX40 agonist ivuxolimab in advanced cancers. Background on the study: Checkpoint inhibitors had been given previously to approximately 41% of patients. Among those treated, three patients had partial responses, one with hepatocellular carcinoma and two with cutaneous melanoma.

Produced via immunoSEQ multiplex PCR; TCRdb's table is partial and in-frame only. The sample holds about 66,000 clones; about four fifths are singletons and the top ten take 6.5% to 7.5%. This CDR3 has 14 residues. V was shortened by 1 base and J by 4 bases, with 13 bases between the two germline ends. Germline V gives CDR1 GTSNPN, CDR2 SVGIG (reference sequence). The sequenced sample was CD4+ or CD8+ T cells sorted from blood, obtained in a trial of the OX40 agonist ivuxolimab. The chain joins TRBV30 to TRBJ1-1; D may be TRBD1 (6 bases). This receptor was identified in an adult with an advanced solid tumor such as melanoma, head and neck, liver or kidney cancer. CDR3 sequence (DNA): TGTGCCTGGAGTGAGGACAGAGCCAGCACTGAAGCTTTCTTT. It specifies CAWSEDRASTEAFF.